A selection of T cell receptor beta chains follows, all from one sample in a study of shared clonotypes between healthy human individuals. TCRdb keeps only in-frame clones here, not all; method: immunoSEQ multiplex PCR. The sample records approximately 600,000 clones, around 95% being singletons. Sequencing used naive CD8+ T cells sorted from blood. The receptors stem from a woman aged 25 to 39 in good health. Each CDR3 is given with its conserved first and last residue. Fields, in order: J gene, D gene, V gene, clone size, CDR3 DNA, CDR3 protein. A D gene is named only where the DNA matches it firmly. Not every row has a clone size; where given, it reads once, few, many or a size class.

>TRBJ2-7|.|TRBV27|.
TGTGCCAGCAGTTCTACAGCTGAACTTTCCTACGAGCAGTACTTC
CASSSTAELSYEQYF
>TRBJ2-7|.|TRBV27|once
TGTGCCAGCAGTCCAACTCGCGGGCCAATCAACGAGCAGTACTTC
CASSPTRGPINEQYF
>TRBJ2-2|.|TRBV27|.
TGTGCCAGCAGTTTAGCCCCCGGTACGGGGGTTGCCGGGGAGCTGTTTTTT
CASSLAPGTGVAGELFF
>TRBJ1-2|.|TRBV9|.
TGTGCCAGCAGCGTAGTGGACGGAGTATATGGCTACACCTTC
CASSVVDGVYGYTF
>TRBJ1-6|TRBD1|TRBV2|.
TGTGCCAGCAGAGACAGGACAGGGAGGTCCTATAATTCACCCCTCCACTTT
CASRDRTGRSYNSPLHF
>TRBJ2-1|TRBD2|TRBV2|.
TGTGCCAGCAGTGAAGCGGGGACTAGCGGAGAATACAATGAGCAGTTCTTC
CASSEAGTSGEYNEQFF
>TRBJ2-2|.|TRBV12-2|.
TGTGCAAGTCGCTTAGGAGCCTCGGCTAGCGGGAGGGCCTATATCGACACCGGGGAGCTGTTTTTT
CASRLGASASGRAYIDTGELFF
>TRBJ2-3|TRBD2|TRBV28|.
TGTGCCAGCAGTACCACCAACCCAGGACTAGCGGGAGGTGGTCAGATGGATACGCAGTATTTT
CASSTTNPGLAGGGQMDTQYF
>TRBJ1-1|TRBD1|TRBV6-5|.
TGTGCCAGCAGTACCGGACAGGGGGTTTTTCCTGAAGCTTTCTTT
CASSTGQGVFPEAFF
>TRBJ2-1|TRBD2|TRBV19|.
TGTGCCAGTAGTAGGGGACTAGCGGTGAGCTCCTACAATGAGCAGTTCTTC
CASSRGLAVSSYNEQFF